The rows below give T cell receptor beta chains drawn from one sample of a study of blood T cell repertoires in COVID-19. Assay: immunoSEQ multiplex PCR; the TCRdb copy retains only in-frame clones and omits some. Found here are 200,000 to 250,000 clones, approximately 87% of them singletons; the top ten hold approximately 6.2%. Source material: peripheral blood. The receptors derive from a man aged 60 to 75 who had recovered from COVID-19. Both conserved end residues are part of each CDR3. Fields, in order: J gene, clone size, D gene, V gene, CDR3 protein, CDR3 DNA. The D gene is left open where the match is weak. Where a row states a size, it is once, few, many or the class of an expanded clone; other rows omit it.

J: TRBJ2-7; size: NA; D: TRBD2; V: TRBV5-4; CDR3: CASSLFSSGMGEQYF; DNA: TGTGCCAGCAGCTTGTTCTCTAGCGGGATGGGAGAGCAGTACTTC
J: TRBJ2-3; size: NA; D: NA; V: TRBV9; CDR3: CASSVSGVSTDTQYF; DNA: TGTGCCAGCAGCGTCTCGGGGGTGAGCACAGATACGCAGTATTTT
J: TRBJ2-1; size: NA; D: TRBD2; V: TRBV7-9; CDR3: CASSKGTSGGDEQFF; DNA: TGTGCCAGCAGCAAAGGGACTAGCGGGGGGGATGAGCAGTTCTTC
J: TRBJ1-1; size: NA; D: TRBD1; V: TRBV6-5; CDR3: CASSYSTGEVGTEAFF; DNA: TGTGCCAGCAGTTACTCTACAGGGGAGGTAGGCACTGAAGCTTTCTTT
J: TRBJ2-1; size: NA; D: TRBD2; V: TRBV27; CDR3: CASSLTSGLYNEQFF; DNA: TGTGCCAGCAGTTTAACTAGCGGGCTATACAATGAGCAGTTCTTC
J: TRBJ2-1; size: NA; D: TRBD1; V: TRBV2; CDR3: CAGEQGHEQFF; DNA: TGTGCCGGGGAACAGGGGCATGAGCAGTTCTTC
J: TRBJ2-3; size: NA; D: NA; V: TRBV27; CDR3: CASSLMSIDTQYF; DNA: TGTGCCAGCAGTTTAATGTCAATAGATACGCAGTATTTT
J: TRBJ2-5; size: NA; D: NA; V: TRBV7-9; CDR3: CASSPSRAGETQYF; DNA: TGTGCCAGCAGCCCTTCAAGGGCGGGGGAGACCCAGTACTTC
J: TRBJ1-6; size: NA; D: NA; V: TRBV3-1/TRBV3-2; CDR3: CASSQPRQARGNSPLHF; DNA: TGTGCCAGCAGCCAACCCCGGCAGGCAAGGGGAAATTCACCCCTCCACTTT
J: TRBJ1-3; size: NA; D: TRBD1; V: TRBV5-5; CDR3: CASSRSGTAGNTIYF; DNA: TGTGCCAGCAGCCGATCGGGGACAGCAGGAAACACCATATATTTT
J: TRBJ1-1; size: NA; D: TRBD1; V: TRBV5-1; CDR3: CASSLDRGTEAFF; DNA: TGCGCCAGCAGCTTGGACAGGGGGACTGAAGCTTTCTTT
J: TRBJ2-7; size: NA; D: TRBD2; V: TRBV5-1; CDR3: CASSSGGTITYEQYF; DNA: TGCGCCAGCAGTTCAGGTGGGACTATTACCTACGAGCAGTACTTC
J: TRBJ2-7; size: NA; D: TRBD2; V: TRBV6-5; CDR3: CASRNPGGVTYEQYF; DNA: TGTGCCAGCAGAAACCCCGGGGGGGTGACCTACGAGCAGTACTTC
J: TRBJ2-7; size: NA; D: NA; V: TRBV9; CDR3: CASSPHPDRTYEQYF; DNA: TGTGCCAGCAGCCCGCATCCGGACAGAACCTACGAGCAGTACTTC
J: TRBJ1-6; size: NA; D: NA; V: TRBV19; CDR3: CASSRPRGDNSPLHF; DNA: TGTGCCAGTAGTCGCCCGCGGGGTGATAATTCACCCCTCCACTTT
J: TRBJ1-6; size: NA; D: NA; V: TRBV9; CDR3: CASSPRGAGTYNSPLHF; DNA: TGTGCCAGCAGCCCCCGTGGGGCGGGAACCTATAATTCACCCCTCCACTTT
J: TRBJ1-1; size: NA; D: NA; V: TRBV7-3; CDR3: CASSHTPDRNTEAFF; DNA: TGTGCCAGCAGCCACACCCCTGACAGGAACACTGAAGCTTTCTTT
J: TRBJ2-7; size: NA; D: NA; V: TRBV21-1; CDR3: CASSKKQGACEQYF; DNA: TGTGCCAGCAGCAAAAAACAGGGGGCTTGCGAGCAGTACTTC
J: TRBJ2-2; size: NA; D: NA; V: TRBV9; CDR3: CASSRIGGNTGELFF; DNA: TGTGCCAGCAGCCGTATCGGCGGTAACACCGGGGAGCTGTTTTTT
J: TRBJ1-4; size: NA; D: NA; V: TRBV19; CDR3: CASSPGDKWEKLFF; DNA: TGTGCCAGTAGTCCCGGGGACAAGTGGGAAAAACTGTTTTTT
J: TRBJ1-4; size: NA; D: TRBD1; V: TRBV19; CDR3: CASNDRGSVEKLFF; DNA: TGTGCCAGTAACGACAGGGGGTCTGTTGAAAAACTGTTTTTT
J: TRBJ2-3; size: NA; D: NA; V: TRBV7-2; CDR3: CASSLAGGVDTQYF; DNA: TGTGCCAGCAGCTTAGCTGGCGGGGTAGATACGCAGTATTTT
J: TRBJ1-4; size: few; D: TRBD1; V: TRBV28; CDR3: CASSSHRDRPNEKLFF; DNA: TGTGCCAGCAGTTCGCACCGGGACAGACCCAATGAAAAACTGTTTTTT
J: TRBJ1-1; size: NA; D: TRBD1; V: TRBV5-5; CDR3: CASSRPARTGVDTEAFF; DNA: TGTGCCAGCAGCCGCCCCGCGCGGACAGGGGTGGACACTGAAGCTTTCTTT
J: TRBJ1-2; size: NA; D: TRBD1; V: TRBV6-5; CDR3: CASTAGTVNYGYTF; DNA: TGTGCCAGCACCGCCGGGACAGTTAACTATGGCTACACCTTC
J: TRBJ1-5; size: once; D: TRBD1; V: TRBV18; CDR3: CASSPGGQGNQPQHF; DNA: TGTGCCAGCTCACCAGGAGGACAGGGAAACCAGCCCCAGCATTTT
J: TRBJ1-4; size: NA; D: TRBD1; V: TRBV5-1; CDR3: CASSNRDRGTTNEKLFF; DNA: TGCGCCAGCAGCAACCGGGACAGGGGAACAACTAATGAAAAACTGTTTTTT
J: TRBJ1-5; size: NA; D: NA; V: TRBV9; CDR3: CASSAQGGRQPQHF; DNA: TGTGCCAGCAGCGCTCAGGGAGGCCGCCAGCCCCAGCATTTT
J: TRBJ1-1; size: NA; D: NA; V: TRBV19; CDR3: CASSIAGGLNTEAFF; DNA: TGTGCCAGTAGTATTGCGGGGGGTTTGAACACTGAAGCTTTCTTT
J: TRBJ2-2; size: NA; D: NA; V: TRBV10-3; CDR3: CATSGGGPNTGELFF; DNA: TGTGCCACCTCCGGAGGAGGCCCGAACACCGGGGAGCTGTTTTTT
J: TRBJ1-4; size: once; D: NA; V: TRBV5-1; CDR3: CASSLVTAVNEKLFF; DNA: TGCGCCAGCAGCTTGGTAACAGCTGTAAATGAAAAACTGTTTTTT
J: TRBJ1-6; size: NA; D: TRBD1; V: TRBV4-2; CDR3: CASSQPGQEKNSPLHF; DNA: TGTGCCAGCAGCCAGCCGGGACAGGAGAAAAATTCACCCCTCCACTTT
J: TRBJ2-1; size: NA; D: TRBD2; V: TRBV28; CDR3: CASSSGTSHNEQFF; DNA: TGTGCCAGCAGTTCCGGGACTAGCCACAATGAGCAGTTCTTC
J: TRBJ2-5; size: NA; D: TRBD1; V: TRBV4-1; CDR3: CASSQGPTGALQETQYF; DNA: TGCGCCAGCAGCCAGGGCCCGACAGGGGCCCTTCAAGAGACCCAGTACTTC
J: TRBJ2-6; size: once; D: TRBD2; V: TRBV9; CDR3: CASSSRTSGTSGANVLTF; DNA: TGTGCCAGCAGCTCCAGGACTAGCGGGACCTCTGGGGCCAACGTCCTGACTTTC
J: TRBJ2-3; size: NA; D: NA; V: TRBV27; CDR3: CASSRAGGSTDTQYF; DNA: TGTGCCAGCAGCCGAGCAGGGGGGTCCACAGATACGCAGTATTTT
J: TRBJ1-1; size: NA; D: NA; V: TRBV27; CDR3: CASSPRGAEAFF; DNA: TGTGCCAGCAGCCCTAGAGGAGCTGAAGCTTTCTTT
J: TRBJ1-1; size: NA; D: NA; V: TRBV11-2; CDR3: CASSFFRMNTEAFF; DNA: TGTGCCAGCAGCTTTTTCAGAATGAACACTGAAGCTTTCTTT
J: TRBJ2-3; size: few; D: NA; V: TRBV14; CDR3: CASSLLADTQYF; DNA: TGTGCCAGCAGCCTCTTAGCAGATACGCAGTATTTT
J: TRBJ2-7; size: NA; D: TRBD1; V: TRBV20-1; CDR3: CSASSDRDYEQYF; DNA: TGCAGTGCTAGTTCGGACAGGGACTACGAGCAGTACTTC
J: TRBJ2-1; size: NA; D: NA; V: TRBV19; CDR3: CASLIRNEQFF; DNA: TGTGCCAGCCTTATTCGCAATGAGCAGTTCTTC
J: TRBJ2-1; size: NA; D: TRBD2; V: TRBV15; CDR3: CATSSGGAKYNEQFF; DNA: TGTGCCACCAGCAGCGGGGGGGCCAAGTACAATGAGCAGTTCTTC
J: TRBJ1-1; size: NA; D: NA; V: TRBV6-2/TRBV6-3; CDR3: CASSYKGPNTEAFF; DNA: TGTGCCAGCAGTTACAAGGGGCCGAACACTGAAGCTTTCTTT
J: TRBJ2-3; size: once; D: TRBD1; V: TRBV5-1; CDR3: CASSSYRGGTDTQYF; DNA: TGCGCCAGCAGCTCGTACAGGGGTGGCACAGATACGCAGTATTTT
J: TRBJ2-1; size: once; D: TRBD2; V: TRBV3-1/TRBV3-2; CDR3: CASSLGLAGRNEQFF; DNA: TGTGCCAGCAGCCTGGGACTAGCGGGAAGGAATGAGCAGTTCTTC
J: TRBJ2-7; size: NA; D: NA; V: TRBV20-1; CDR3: CSASPGTPSYEQYF; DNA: TGCAGTGCTAGTCCCGGGACACCGTCCTACGAGCAGTACTTC
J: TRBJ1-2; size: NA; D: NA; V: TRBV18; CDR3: CASSPNGRGGGYTF; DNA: TGTGCCAGCTCACCAAATGGAAGGGGCGGAGGCTACACCTTC
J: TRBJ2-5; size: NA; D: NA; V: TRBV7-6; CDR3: CASSLGQTQETQYF; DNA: TGTGCCAGCAGTCTCGGACAGACCCAAGAGACCCAGTACTTC
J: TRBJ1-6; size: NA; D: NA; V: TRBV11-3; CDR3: CASSLDSYSPLHF; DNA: TGTGCCAGCAGCTTAGATAGCTATTCACCCCTCCACTTT
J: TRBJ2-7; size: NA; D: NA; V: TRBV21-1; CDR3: CASSKKFDSLYSYEQYF; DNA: TGTGCCAGCAGCAAAAAGTTCGACAGCTTATACTCCTACGAGCAGTACTTC
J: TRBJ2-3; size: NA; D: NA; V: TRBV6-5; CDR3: CASSYWGGSTDTQYF; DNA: TGTGCCAGCAGTTACTGGGGCGGTTCCACAGATACGCAGTATTTT